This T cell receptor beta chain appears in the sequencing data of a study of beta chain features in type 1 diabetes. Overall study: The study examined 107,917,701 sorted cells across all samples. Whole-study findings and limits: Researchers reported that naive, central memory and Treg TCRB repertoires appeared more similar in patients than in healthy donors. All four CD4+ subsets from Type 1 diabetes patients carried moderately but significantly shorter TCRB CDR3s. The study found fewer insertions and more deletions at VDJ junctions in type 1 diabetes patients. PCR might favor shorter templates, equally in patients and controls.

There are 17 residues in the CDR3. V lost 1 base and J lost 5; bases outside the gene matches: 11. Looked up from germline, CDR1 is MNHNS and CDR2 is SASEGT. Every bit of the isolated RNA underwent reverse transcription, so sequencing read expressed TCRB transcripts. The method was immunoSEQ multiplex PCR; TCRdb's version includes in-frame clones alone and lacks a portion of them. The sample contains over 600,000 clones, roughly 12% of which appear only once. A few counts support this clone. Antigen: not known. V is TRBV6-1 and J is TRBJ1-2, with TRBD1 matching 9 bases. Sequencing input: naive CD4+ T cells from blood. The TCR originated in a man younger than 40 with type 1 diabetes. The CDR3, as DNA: TGTGCCAGCAGTGAAGGGCGTGGGACAGGGAAGGGGTATGGCTACACCTTC. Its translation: CASSEGRGTGKGYGYTF.